The 27 T cell receptor beta chains reported below all come from one sample, sequenced in a study of blood T cell repertoires in COVID-19. TCRdb's copy holds only in-frame clones and misses some; the assay was immunoSEQ multiplex PCR. The data contain around 95,000 clones, about 85% of them seen just once; the ten biggest clones take up over 10%. Sample: peripheral blood. Source of these receptors: a man aged 50 to 59 with active or convalescent COVID-19.

The chain employs TRBV5-3 and TRBJ1-1; 12 positions match TRBD1. TRBV5-3 is placed among ORFs of uncertain function. This CDR3 is built from 13 residues. V lost 3 bases, J lost 10 bases, and 4 bases stayed unmatched. The chain's CDR3 is CARSWDRGPRAFF. The CDR3 DNA follows: TGTGCCAGAAGCTGGGACAGGGGGCCCCGAGCTTTCTTT.

Comments on this clone: The junction departs from the called germline gene at one end, perhaps through a read error. The V and J genes are TRBV30 and TRBJ2-7; 15 bases are shared with TRBD2. The germline gives CDR1 GTSNPN, CDR2 SVGIG (reference sequence). The CDR3 has 12 amino acids. The CDR3 DNA is TGTGCCTTAAAAGGGACTAGCGGGAGGACCGCCTTC. Protein sequence: CALKGTSGRTAF.

The chain uses TRBV6-5 and TRBJ2-1; 12 bases match TRBD2. Germline values: CDR1 MNHEY, CDR2 SVGAGI. The trim removed 6 bases at V and 4 bases at J, leaving 4 bases unmatched. CDR3 length equals 15 residues. CDR3 coding DNA: TGTGCCAGCAGCTGGACTAGCGGGACTTACAATGAGCAGTTCTTC. Translation: CASSWTSGTYNEQFF.

The chain has TRBV5-1 and TRBJ2-7, with D maybe TRBD2 (5 bases). Trimming left V 1 base short and J 5 bases short, with 13 bases between. CDR1 is SGHRS, CDR2 YFSETQ, per germline. The CDR3 is 14 residues long. This chain's CDR3 is CASSLSGPRDEQYF. CDR3 DNA: TGCGCCAGCAGCTTGTCGGGTCCGAGGGACGAGCAGTACTTC.

V gene TRBV3-1 (or the pseudogene TRBV3-2) combines with J gene TRBJ2-3; 10 nucleotides align to TRBD2. Germline V CDR1 and CDR2: LGHDT, YNNKEL (reference sequence). J was trimmed by 6 bases and V by 0 bases; bases with no gene match: 12. The CDR3 consists of 18 residues. CDR3 sequence: CASSQEAGGPVTIDTQYF. CDR3 nucleotide sequence: TGTGCCAGCAGCCAAGAAGCGGGAGGGCCTGTAACGATCGATACGCAGTATTTT.

The rearrangement joins TRBV19 to TRBJ1-1; tentative D call: TRBD1 (5 bases). Per the germline V gene, CDR1 is LNHDA and CDR2 is SQIVND (reference sequence). The V end lost 3 bases, the J end lost 2 bases, and 10 bases lay between the germline ends. The CDR3 covers 14 residues. CDR3 region: CASSITGDNTEAFF. Written as DNA, the CDR3 is TGTGCCAGTAGTATCACAGGTGACAACACTGAAGCTTTCTTT. Filled out from reference TRBV19 and TRBJ1-1, the complete variable domain reads DGGITQSPKYLFRKEGQNVTLSCEQNLNHDAMYWYRQDPGQGLRLIYYSQIVNDFQKGDIAEGYSVSREKKESFPLTVTSAQKNPTAFYLCASSITGDNTEAFFGQGTRLTVV.

This chain connects TRBV15 to TRBJ2-1; no clear D gene. This CDR3 comprises 14 residues. The germline gives CDR1 LNHNV, CDR2 YYDKDF (reference sequence). V was pared by 0 bases and J by 5 bases, with 8 bases between. The CDR3 bases are TGTGCCACCAGCAGAGATCTGGGCAACAATGAGCAGTTCTTC. The encoded protein is CATSRDLGNNEQFF.

The CDR3 is CSVVGDTEAFF. The CDR3 DNA reads as TGCAGCGTTGTAGGGGACACTGAAGCTTTCTTT. The V and J genes are TRBV29-1 and TRBJ1-1; D possibly corresponds to TRBD1 (5 bases). The V gene's germline CDR1 is SQVTM and CDR2 ANQGSEA. The CDR3 has 11 residues. The V and J ends lost 4 bases and 3 bases respectively, with 6 bases between them.

This chain uses TRBV5-1 with TRBJ1-1; the match to TRBD1 covers 7 bases. Germline CDR1 and CDR2: SGHRS and YFSETQ. Germline trimming cut 0 bases from V and 5 bases from J; bases unmatched to any gene: 4. There are 14 residues in the CDR3. CDR3 DNA: TGCGCCAGCAGCTTGGAGGGGGCGTATACTGAAGCTTTCTTT. Amino acid sequence: CASSLEGAYTEAFF.

In this sample, this clone turned up a few times. V is TRBV5-1 and J is TRBJ2-7; 8 nucleotides line up with TRBD2. CDR1 and CDR2 (germline): SGHRS, YFSETQ. The V and J ends lost 5 bases and 7 bases, in that order; junction bases with no gene match: 11. This CDR3 has 14 amino acids. In nucleotides, the CDR3 is TGCGCCAGCAGGGATGAACTAGCGGCGGGGGAGCAGTACTTC. It translates to CASRDELAAGEQYF.

The V gene is TRBV7-9, the J gene TRBJ2-1, with 12 bases matching TRBD2. In germline, CDR1 is SEHNR, CDR2 FQNEAQ (reference sequence). V dropped 4 bases and J dropped 7; count of bases not matched to a gene: 8. CDR3 length equals 16 residues. The CDR3 loop is CASSSLAGGPGNEQFF. The CDR3 nucleotides are TGTGCCAGCAGCTCTCTAGCGGGAGGGCCCGGGAATGAGCAGTTCTTC.

A single count supports this clone. The rearrangement links TRBV12-3 or TRBV12-4 to TRBJ2-1, with D possibly TRBD2 on 5 matching bases. Trimming shortened V by 6 bases and J by 9 bases, and 12 bases separated the two germline ends. The CDR3 runs 12 residues. The CDR3 loop is CASSRGSSEQFF. The CDR3 DNA reads as TGTGCCAGCAGCCGAGGGAGCAGTGAGCAGTTCTTC.

The chain employs TRBV9 and TRBJ2-2, with TRBD2 matching over 8 bases. The V gene end was trimmed by 0 bases and the J gene end by 0 bases; junction bases not matched to a gene: 1. This CDR3 is 16 amino acids long. Germline V gene sequence: CDR1 SGDLS, CDR2 YYNGEE. CDR3 DNA: TGTGCCAGCAGCGTAGAACTAGCGGCGAACACCGGGGAGCTGTTTTTT. Its translation is CASSVELAANTGELFF.

This chain uses TRBV25-1 with TRBJ2-5; TRBD1 matches 8 bases. CDR3 length equals 15 residues. With 3 bases clipped from V and 3 bases from J, the junction kept 6 bases outside the gene matches. The germline V gene has CDR1 MGHDK and CDR2 SYGVNS. CDR3: CASSDPGQEKETQYF. CDR3 DNA: TGTGCCAGCAGTGACCCGGGACAGGAAAAAGAGACCCAGTACTTC. Using reference TRBV25-1 and TRBJ2-5 for the parts outside the CDR3, the full variable domain is EADIYQTPRYLVIGTGKKITLECSQTMGHDKMYWYQQDPGMELHLIHYSYGVNSTEKGDLSSESTVSRIRTEHFPLTLESARPSHTSQYLCASSDPGQEKETQYFGPGTRLLVL.

This clone has just one count. The J gene is TRBJ2-7, the V gene TRBV12-3 or TRBV12-4; 7 nucleotides line up with TRBD2. The junction had 2 bases not matched to a gene; V was cut back by 0 bases and J by 6 bases. The CDR3 runs 13 residues. The DNA for the CDR3 is TGTGCCAGCAGTTTAGCGGGAGGGAGCGAGCAGTACTTC. Amino acid sequence: CASSLAGGSEQYF.

This clone was picked up a small number of times. J is TRBJ2-3 and V is TRBV21-1; whether TRBD1, the table's D call, matches the DNA was not checked. TRBV21-1 constitutes a pseudogene. This CDR3 has 13 amino acids. This chain's CDR3 is CASGAGDPDTQYF. The CDR3 region has the DNA TGTGCCAGTGGGGCAGGGGACCCAGATACGCAGTATTTT.

The chain links TRBV29-1 to TRBJ2-3, with 10 bases fitting TRBD1. This CDR3 spans 15 amino acids. After removal of 5 bases from V and 3 bases from J, the junction contained 8 bases not matched to a gene. The germline CDR1 and CDR2 sequences are SQVTM and ANQGSEA. The CDR3, as DNA: TGCAGCGTTCGCCGAGGACAGGGGGGGACAGATACGCAGTATTTT. Translating gives CSVRRGQGGTDTQYF.

V and J are TRBV19 and TRBJ1-3; 11 nucleotides agree with TRBD1. The germline CDR1 and CDR2 sequences are LNHDA and SQIVND (reference sequence). This CDR3 has 15 residues. V was pared by 5 bases and J by 4 bases, with 4 bases of the junction left unmatched. As DNA, the CDR3 is TGTGCCAGTAGTCCGGACAGGGGGCCAGGAAACACCATATATTTT. This encodes CASSPDRGPGNTIYF.

The chain has TRBV28 and TRBJ2-1; 10 bases are shared with TRBD1. The CDR3 runs to 14 residues. V lost 5 bases to trimming and J lost 6 bases; unmatched junction nucleotides: 4. CDR1 and CDR2 (germline): MDHEN, SYDVKM. The CDR3 protein is CASSGQGGGNEQFF. CDR3 DNA: TGTGCCAGCAGTGGACAGGGGGGGGGCAATGAGCAGTTCTTC.

This clone has a handful of counts. V is TRBV27 and J is TRBJ2-2, with D possibly matching TRBD2 (7 bases). Trimming removed 7 bases at V and 5 bases at J, with 20 bases between. Germline loops: CDR1 MNHEY, CDR2 SMNVEV (reference sequence). This CDR3 has 16 residues. CDR3 DNA: TGTGCCAGCAAGTTTTGGGGGCTAGCGGAAACCGGGGAGCTGTTTTTT. This sequence encodes CASKFWGLAETGELFF.

The V and J genes are TRBV5-4 and TRBJ1-3; the D is unclear. This CDR3 comprises 14 residues. Germline assignment: CDR1 SGHNT and CDR2 YYREEE (reference sequence). V dropped 0 bases and J dropped 4 bases, with 8 bases sitting between them. In nucleotides, the CDR3 is TGTGCCAGCAGCTTGGAGCAAATGGGAAACACCATATATTTT. Amino acids: CASSLEQMGNTIYF.

This clone occurred once. This rearrangement joins TRBV19 to TRBJ2-3, with TRBD2 matching 8 bases. V lost 3 bases, J lost 2 bases, and 1 base stayed unmatched. CDR3 length: 14 residues. Per the germline V gene, CDR1 is LNHDA and CDR2 is SQIVND (reference sequence). The CDR3 spells CASSIGGATDTQYF. The CDR3 nucleotides are TGTGCCAGTAGTATCGGGGGGGCCACAGATACGCAGTATTTT. The complete variable domain, with remaining parts taken from reference TRBV19 and TRBJ2-3, reads DGGITQSPKYLFRKEGQNVTLSCEQNLNHDAMYWYRQDPGQGLRLIYYSQIVNDFQKGDIAEGYSVSREKKESFPLTVTSAQKNPTAFYLCASSIGGATDTQYFGPGTRLTVL.

V gene TRBV19 combines with J gene TRBJ2-7; D perhaps matches TRBD2 (5 bases). CDR1 is LNHDA and CDR2 is SQIVND in the germline V gene (reference sequence). CDR3 length equals 15 residues. Trimming removed 0 bases at V and 6 bases at J, with 15 bases between. Here the CDR3 reads CASSIDTGIGREQYF. The CDR3 nucleotides read TGTGCCAGTAGTATAGATACGGGGATCGGTCGCGAGCAGTACTTC.

This clone was seen a handful of times. V is TRBV12-5 and J is TRBJ2-5; D is unresolved. This CDR3 comprises 13 residues. Germline-derived CDR1 and CDR2 are LGHNT and FRNRAP. With 6 bases removed from V and 2 bases from J, the gap between germline ends came to 10 bases. The CDR3 nucleotides read TGTGCTAGTGGCGCACGACTGCAAGAGACCCAGTACTTC. This codes for CASGARLQETQYF. The full variable domain, completed using reference TRBV12-5 and TRBJ2-5, is DARVTQTPRHKVTEMGQEVTMRCQPILGHNTVFWYRQTMMQGLELLAYFRNRAPLDDSGMPKDRFSAEMPDATLATLKIQPSEPRDSAVYFCASGARLQETQYFGPGTRLLVL.

This chain links TRBV30 with TRBJ1-2; D ambiguous. The CDR3 sequence is 13 residues long. V dropped 0 bases and J dropped 3 bases, with 8 bases sitting between them. Germline V gene data show CDR1 as GTSNPN and CDR2 as SVGIG (reference sequence). The CDR3 region is CAWSVEADYGYTF. DNA of the CDR3: TGTGCCTGGAGTGTAGAGGCTGACTATGGCTACACCTTC.

The chain combines TRBV30 with TRBJ1-2; 9 nucleotides line up with TRBD1. The germline CDR1 and CDR2 sequences are GTSNPN and SVGIG (reference sequence). The V gene end was trimmed by 8 bases and the J gene end by 4 bases; junction bases not matched to a gene: 11. This CDR3 has 14 residues. DNA of the CDR3: TGTGCCGGAAACACAGGGGGCGAGGCCTATGGCTACACCTTC. It specifies CAGNTGGEAYGYTF. The whole variable domain, filled in from reference TRBV30 and TRBJ1-2, reads SQTIHQWPATLVQPVGSPLSLECTVEGTSNPNLYWYRQAAGRGLQLLFYSVGIGQISSEVPQNLSASRPQDRQFILSSKKLLLSDSGFYLCAGNTGGEAYGYTFGSGTRLTVV.

This rearrangement joins TRBV14 to TRBJ2-7, with 8 nucleotides matching TRBD2. V trimming: 3 bases; J trimming: 3 bases; junction bases outside the gene matches: 7. Looked up from germline, CDR1 is SGHDN and CDR2 is FVKESK. CDR3 length equals 15 residues. In nucleotides, the CDR3 is TGTGCCAGCAGCCAGGCTAGCGGGTCCCTCTACGAGCAGTACTTC. As protein: CASSQASGSLYEQYF. The variable domain in full, with the rest retrieved from reference TRBV14 and TRBJ2-7, is EAGVTQFPSHSVIEKGQTVTLRCDPISGHDNLYWYRRVMGKEIKFLLHFVKESKQDESGMPNNRFLAERTGGTYSTLKVQPAELEDSGVYFCASSQASGSLYEQYFGPGTRLTVT.